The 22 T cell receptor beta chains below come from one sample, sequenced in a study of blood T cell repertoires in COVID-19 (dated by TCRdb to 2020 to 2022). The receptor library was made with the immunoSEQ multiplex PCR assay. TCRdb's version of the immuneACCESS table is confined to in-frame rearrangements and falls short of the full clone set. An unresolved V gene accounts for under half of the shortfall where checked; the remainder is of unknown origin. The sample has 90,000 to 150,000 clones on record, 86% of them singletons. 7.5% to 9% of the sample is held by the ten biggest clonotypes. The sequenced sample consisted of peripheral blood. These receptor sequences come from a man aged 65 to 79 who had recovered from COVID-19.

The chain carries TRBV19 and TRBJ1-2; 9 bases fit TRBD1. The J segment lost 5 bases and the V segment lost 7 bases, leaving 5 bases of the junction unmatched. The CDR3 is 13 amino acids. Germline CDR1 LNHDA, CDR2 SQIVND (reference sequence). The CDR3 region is CASKGDRVYGYTF. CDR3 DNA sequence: TGTGCCAGTAAAGGGGACAGGGTGTATGGCTACACCTTC.

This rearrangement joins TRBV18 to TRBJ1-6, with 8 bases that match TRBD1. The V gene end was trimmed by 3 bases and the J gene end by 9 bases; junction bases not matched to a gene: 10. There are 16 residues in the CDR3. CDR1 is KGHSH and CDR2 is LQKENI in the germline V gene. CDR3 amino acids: CASSPSGQGFGSPLHF. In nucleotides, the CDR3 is TGTGCCAGCTCACCCTCTGGACAGGGTTTCGGTTCACCCCTCCACTTT.

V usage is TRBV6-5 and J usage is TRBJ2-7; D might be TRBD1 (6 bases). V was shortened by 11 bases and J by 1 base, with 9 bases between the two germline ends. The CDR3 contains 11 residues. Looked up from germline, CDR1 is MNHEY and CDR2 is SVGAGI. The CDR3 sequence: CAGGQSYEQYF. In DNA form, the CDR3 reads TGTGCCGGAGGACAGTCCTACGAGCAGTACTTC.

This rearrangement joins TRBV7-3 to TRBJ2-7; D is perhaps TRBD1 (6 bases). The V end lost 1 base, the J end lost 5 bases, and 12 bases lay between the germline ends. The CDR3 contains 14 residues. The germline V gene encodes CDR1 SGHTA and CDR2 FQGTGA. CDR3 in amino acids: CASSLIGGPHEQYF. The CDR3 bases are TGTGCCAGCAGCTTAATTGGGGGCCCCCACGAGCAGTACTTC.

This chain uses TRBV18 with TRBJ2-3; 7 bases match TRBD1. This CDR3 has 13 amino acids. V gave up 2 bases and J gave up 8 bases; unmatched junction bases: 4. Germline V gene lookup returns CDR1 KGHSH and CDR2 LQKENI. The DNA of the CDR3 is TGTGCCAGCTCACCAAGGGACAGCGGTACGCAGTATTTT. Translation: CASSPRDSGTQYF.

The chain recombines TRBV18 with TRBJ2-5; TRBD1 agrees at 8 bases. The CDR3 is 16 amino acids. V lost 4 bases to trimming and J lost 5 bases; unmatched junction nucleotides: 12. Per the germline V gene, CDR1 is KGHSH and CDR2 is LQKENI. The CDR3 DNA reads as TGTGCCAGCTCACAGGACGACTCTCGGACAGGGGAGACCCAGTACTTC. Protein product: CASSQDDSRTGETQYF. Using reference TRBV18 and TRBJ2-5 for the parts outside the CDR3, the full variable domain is NAGVMQNPRHLVRRRGQEARLRCSPMKGHSHVYWYRQLPEEGLKFMVYLQKENIIDESGMPKERFSAEFPKEGPSILRIQQVVRGDSAAYFCASSQDDSRTGETQYFGPGTRLLVL.

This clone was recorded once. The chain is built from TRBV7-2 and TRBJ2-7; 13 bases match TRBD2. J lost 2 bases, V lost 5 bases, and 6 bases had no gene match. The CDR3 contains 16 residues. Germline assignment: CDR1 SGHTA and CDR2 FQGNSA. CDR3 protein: CASSPPTSGGTYEQYF. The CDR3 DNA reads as TGTGCCAGCAGCCCACCGACTAGCGGGGGGACCTACGAGCAGTACTTC. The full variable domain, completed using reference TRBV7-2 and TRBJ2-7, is GAGVSQSPSNKVTEKGKDVELRCDPISGHTALYWYRQSLGQGLEFLIYFQGNSAPDKSGLPSDRFSAERTGGSVSTLTIQRTQQEDSAVYLCASSPPTSGGTYEQYFGPGTRLTVT.

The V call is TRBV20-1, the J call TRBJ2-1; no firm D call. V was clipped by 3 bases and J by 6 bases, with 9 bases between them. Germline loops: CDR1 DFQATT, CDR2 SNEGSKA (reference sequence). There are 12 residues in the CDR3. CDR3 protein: CSASGRSNEQFF. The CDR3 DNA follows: TGCAGTGCTAGTGGCAGAAGCAATGAGCAGTTCTTC.

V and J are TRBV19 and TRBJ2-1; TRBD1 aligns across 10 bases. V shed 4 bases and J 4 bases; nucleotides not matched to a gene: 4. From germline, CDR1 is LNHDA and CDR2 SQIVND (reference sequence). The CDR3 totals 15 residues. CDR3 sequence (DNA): TGTGCCAGTAGTACGGGACAGGGGTGGTACAATGAGCAGTTCTTC. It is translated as CASSTGQGWYNEQFF.

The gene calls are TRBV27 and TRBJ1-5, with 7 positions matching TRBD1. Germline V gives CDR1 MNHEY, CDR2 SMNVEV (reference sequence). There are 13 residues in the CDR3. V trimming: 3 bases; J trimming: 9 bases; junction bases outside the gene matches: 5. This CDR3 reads CASSFDRERPQHF. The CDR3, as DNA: TGTGCCAGCAGTTTTGACAGGGAACGGCCCCAGCATTTT.

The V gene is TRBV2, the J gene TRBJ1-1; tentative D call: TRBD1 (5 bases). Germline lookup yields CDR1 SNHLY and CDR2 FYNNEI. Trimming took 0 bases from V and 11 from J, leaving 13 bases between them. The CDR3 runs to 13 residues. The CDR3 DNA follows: TGTGCCAGCAGTGAAGCGCCATCGGGGGGGGCTTTCTTT. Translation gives CASSEAPSGGAFF.

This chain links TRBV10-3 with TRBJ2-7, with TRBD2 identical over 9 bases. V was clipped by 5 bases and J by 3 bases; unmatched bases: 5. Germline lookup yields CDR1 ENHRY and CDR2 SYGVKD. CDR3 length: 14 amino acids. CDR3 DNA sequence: TGTGCCATCAGTTATGGCGGGGGGGACTACGAGCAGTACTTC. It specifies CAISYGGGDYEQYF.

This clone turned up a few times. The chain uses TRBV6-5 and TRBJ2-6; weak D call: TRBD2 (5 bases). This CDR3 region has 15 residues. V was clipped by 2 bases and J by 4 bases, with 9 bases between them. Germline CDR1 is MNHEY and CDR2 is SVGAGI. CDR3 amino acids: CASSYRAAGANVLTF. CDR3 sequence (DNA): TGTGCCAGCAGTTACAGAGCGGCCGGGGCCAACGTCCTGACTTTC.

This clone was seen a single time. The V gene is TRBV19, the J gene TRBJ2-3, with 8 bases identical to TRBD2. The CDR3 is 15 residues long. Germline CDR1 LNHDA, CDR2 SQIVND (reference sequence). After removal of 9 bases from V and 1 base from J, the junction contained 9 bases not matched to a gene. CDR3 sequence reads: CASRDGRGGTDTQYF. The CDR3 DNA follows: TGTGCCAGCCGGGATGGGCGGGGGGGCACAGATACGCAGTATTTT.

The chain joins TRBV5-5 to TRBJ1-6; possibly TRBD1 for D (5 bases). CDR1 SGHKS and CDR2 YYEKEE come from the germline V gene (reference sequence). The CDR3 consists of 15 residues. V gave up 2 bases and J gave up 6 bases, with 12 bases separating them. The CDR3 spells CASSLDGAGNSPLHF. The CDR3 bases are TGTGCCAGCAGCTTAGATGGGGCTGGTAATTCACCCCTCCACTTT. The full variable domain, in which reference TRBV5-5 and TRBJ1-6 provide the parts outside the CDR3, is DAGVTQSPTHLIKTRGQQVTLRCSPISGHKSVSWYQQVLGQGPQFIFQYYEKEERGRGNFPDRFSARQFPNYSSELNVNALLLGDSALYLCASSLDGAGNSPLHFGNGTRLTVT.

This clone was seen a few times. This chain's CDR3 is CASRPLLGLAGGKGSYNEQFF. CDR3 nucleotide sequence: TGTGCCAGCAGACCACTGTTAGGGCTAGCGGGAGGAAAGGGTTCCTACAATGAGCAGTTCTTC. The chain couples TRBV28 to TRBJ2-1; 11 nucleotides align to TRBD2. The CDR3 covers 21 residues. CDR1 MDHEN and CDR2 SYDVKM come from the germline V gene. V shed 6 bases and J 1 base; nucleotides not matched to a gene: 20.

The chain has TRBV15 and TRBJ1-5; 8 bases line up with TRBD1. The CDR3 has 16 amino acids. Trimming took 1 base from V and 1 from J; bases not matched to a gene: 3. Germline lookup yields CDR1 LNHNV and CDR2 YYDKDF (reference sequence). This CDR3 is CATSRAQGVSNQPQHF. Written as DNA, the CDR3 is TGTGCCACCAGCAGAGCACAGGGGGTCAGCAATCAGCCCCAGCATTTT.

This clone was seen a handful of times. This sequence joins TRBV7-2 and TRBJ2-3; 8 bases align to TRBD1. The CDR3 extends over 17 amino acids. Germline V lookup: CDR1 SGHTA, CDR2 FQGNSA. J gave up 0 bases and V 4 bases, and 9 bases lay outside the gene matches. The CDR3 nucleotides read TGTGCCAGCAGCTCGTGGGGGACAGGCACTAGCACAGATACGCAGTATTTT. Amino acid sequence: CASSSWGTGTSTDTQYF.

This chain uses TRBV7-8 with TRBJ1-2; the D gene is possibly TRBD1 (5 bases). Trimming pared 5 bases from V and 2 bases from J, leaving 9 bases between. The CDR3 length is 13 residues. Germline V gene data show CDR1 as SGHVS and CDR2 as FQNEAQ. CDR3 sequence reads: CASSRGLNYGYTF. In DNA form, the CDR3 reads TGTGCCAGCAGCCGGGGACTCAACTATGGCTACACCTTC.

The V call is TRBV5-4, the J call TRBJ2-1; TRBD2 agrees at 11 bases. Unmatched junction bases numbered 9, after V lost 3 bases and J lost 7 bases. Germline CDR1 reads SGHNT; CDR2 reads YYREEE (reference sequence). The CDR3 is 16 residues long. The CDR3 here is CASSWAIAGGRNEQFF. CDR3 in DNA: TGTGCCAGCAGCTGGGCTATAGCGGGAGGGAGGAATGAGCAGTTCTTC. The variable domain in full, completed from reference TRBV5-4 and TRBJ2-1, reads ETGVTQSPTHLIKTRGQQVTLRCSSQSGHNTVSWYQQALGQGPQFIFQYYREEENGRGNFPPRFSGLQFPNYSSELNVNALELDDSALYLCASSWAIAGGRNEQFFGPGTRLTVL.

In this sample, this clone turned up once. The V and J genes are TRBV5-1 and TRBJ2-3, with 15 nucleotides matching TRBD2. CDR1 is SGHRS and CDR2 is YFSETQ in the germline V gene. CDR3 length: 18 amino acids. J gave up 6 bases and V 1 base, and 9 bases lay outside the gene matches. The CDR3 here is CASSLKGLAGGMMDTQYF. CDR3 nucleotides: TGCGCCAGCAGCTTGAAGGGACTAGCGGGAGGTATGATGGATACGCAGTATTTT.

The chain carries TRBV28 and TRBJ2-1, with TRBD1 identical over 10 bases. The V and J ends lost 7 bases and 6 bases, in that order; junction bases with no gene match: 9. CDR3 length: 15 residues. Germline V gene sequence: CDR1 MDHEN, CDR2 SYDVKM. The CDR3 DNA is TGTGCCAGCATTGGGGGGACAGGGGTGGTCAATGAGCAGTTCTTC. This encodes CASIGGTGVVNEQFF.